One and the same sample provided the 21 T cell receptor beta chains below, sequenced in a study of blood T cells in healthy people across ages. A J-beta primer mix and a sample-barcoded 5' primer were used in a second PCR of roughly 6 to 11 cycles. TCRdb re-called the 5' RACE reads with MiXCR, one entry per CDR3 protein. The sample lists about 800,000 distinct CDR3 sequences, 20% to 30% seen once, with around 3.6% in the top ten. These data were likewise used in another study, on T cells of mothers and their children.

Sequences were obtained from blood. Source of these receptors: a boy aged 10-17 years in good health.

The J gene is TRBJ2-1, the V gene TRBV28, with D possibly TRBD2 on 5 matching bases. Germline CDR1 MDHEN, CDR2 SYDVKM. V lost 2 bases to trimming and J lost 2 bases, with 7 bases between them. The CDR3 length is 14 residues. The DNA for the CDR3 is TGTGCCAGCAGTTTAGGGGAGACCTACAATGAGCAGTTCTTC. Translating it yields CASSLGETYNEQFF.

The rearrangement joins TRBV7-2 to TRBJ1-2; maybe TRBD1 (6 bases). CDR1 is SGHTA, CDR2 FQGNSA, per germline. The length of the CDR3 is 14 residues. V lost 4 bases and J 0 bases, leaving 9 bases between the germline ends. The CDR3 region is CASSSDSTNYGYTF. DNA of the CDR3: TGTGCCAGCAGCTCGGACAGTACTAACTATGGCTACACCTTC.

This clonotype was counted a few times. This chain uses TRBV20-1 with TRBJ2-1, with TRBD2 matching 10 bases. Trimming cost V 8 bases and J 12 bases; bases outside gene matches: 13. CDR3 length: 13 residues. Germline V gene data show CDR1 as DFQATT and CDR2 as SNEGSKA (reference sequence). The CDR3 DNA is TGCAGTCTTCGGGTTAGCGGGAGGAGGGGGCAGTTCTTC. This translates into CSLRVSGRRGQFF.

This clonotype was detected a few times. V gene TRBV4-3 combines with J gene TRBJ2-3, with D unresolved. Between the trimmed V and J ends, which lost 0 bases and 0 bases, there was a span of 4 bases. CDR1 and CDR2 (germline): LGHNA, YSLEER. There are 14 residues in the CDR3. The CDR3 DNA follows: TGCGCCAGCAGCCAAGATCCCAGCACAGATACGCAGTATTTT. Translation: CASSQDPSTDTQYF.

This clonotype was detected a few times. J is TRBJ2-5 and V is TRBV7-9; D is perhaps TRBD1 or TRBD2 (5 bases each). Germline V gene sequence: CDR1 SEHNR, CDR2 FQNEAQ (reference sequence). V was cut by 5 bases and J by 12 bases, with 16 bases left in between. The CDR3 runs 12 residues. This CDR3 is CASSATPGPEYF. The CDR3 nucleotides are TGTGCCAGCAGCGCTACACCGGGACCGGAGTACTTC. The full variable domain, its missing parts supplied by reference TRBV7-9 and TRBJ2-5, is DTGVSQNPRHKITKRGQNVTFRCDPISEHNRLYWYRQTLGQGPEFLTYFQNEAQLEKSRLLSDRFSAERPKGSFSTLEIQRTEQGDSAMYLCASSATPGPEYFGPGTRLLVL.

This clonotype was counted only a few times. The chain uses TRBV3-1 and TRBJ2-5; 7 bases align to TRBD2. V lost 0 bases to trimming and J lost 4 bases; unmatched junction nucleotides: 11. Germline V CDR1 and CDR2: LGHDT, YNNKEL (reference sequence). The CDR3 extends over 17 amino acids. Here the CDR3 DNA reads TGTGCCAGCAGCCAAGACGGGCAGCCAACTAGCGTAGAGACCCAGTACTTC. Translation: CASSQDGQPTSVETQYF.

V usage is TRBV5-1 and J usage is TRBJ2-5, with TRBD1 matching over 9 bases. The CDR3 has 14 amino acids. Germline loops: CDR1 SGHRS, CDR2 YFSETQ. Trimming cost V 6 bases and J 5 bases; bases outside gene matches: 8. Here the CDR3 reads CASTQRDRAETQYF. CDR3 sequence (DNA): TGCGCCAGCACTCAAAGGGACAGGGCGGAGACCCAGTACTTC. Drawing the rest from reference TRBV5-1 and TRBJ2-5, the complete variable domain is KAGVTQTPRYLIKTRGQQVTLSCSPISGHRSVSWYQQTPGQGLQFLFEYFSETQRNKGNFPGRFSGRQFSNSRSEMNVSTLELGDSALYLCASTQRDRAETQYFGPGTRLLVL.

This clonotype was observed a few times. The chain links TRBV12-3 or TRBV12-4 to TRBJ1-2; D is unclear. The CDR3 consists of 11 residues. V was cut by 5 bases and J by 13 bases, with 14 bases left in between. This CDR3 reads CASSDNRGVTF. CDR3 DNA sequence: TGTGCCAGCAGTGACAACCGCGGGGTCACCTTC.

In its sample, this clonotype was seen a few times. One end of the junction fails to match germline, which may point to a read error. The gene calls are TRBV7-2 and TRBJ1-5; TRBD1 agrees at 9 bases. Germline CDR1 and CDR2: SGHTA and FQGNSA. This CDR3 region has 16 residues. The CDR3 DNA is TGTGCTAGCAGCACTCCGGGACAGGGCTTGGGGCAGCCCCAGCATTTT. This encodes CASSTPGQGLGQPQHF.

This clonotype was seen a handful of times. This sequence joins TRBV6-6 and TRBJ1-2; TRBD1 matches 7 bases. The CDR3 totals 16 residues. Trimming removed 7 bases from V and 0 bases from J; junction bases left unmatched: 11. The V gene's germline CDR1 is MNHNY and CDR2 SVGAGI (reference sequence). The DNA of the CDR3 is TGTGCCAGCACCCTTACGGACAGGAAGCCTAACTATGGCTACACCTTC. Its protein is CASTLTDRKPNYGYTF.

This clonotype came up a few times. The J gene is TRBJ2-1, the V gene TRBV10-3, with TRBD1 identical over 9 bases. The end of the DNA fits TRBJ2-5 better, so the J call may be wrong. Germline loops: CDR1 ENHRY, CDR2 SYGVKD. The CDR3 has 16 residues. The CDR3 nucleotides are TGTGCCATCAGTGACGACAGGGGGAGAGTCCAAGAGACCCAGTACTTC. Its translation: CAISDDRGRVQETQYF.

As for this clonotype: At one boundary the junction diverges from the germline segment, which might be a read error. V and J are TRBV7-7 and TRBJ2-1; 9 bases are a match to TRBD2. CDR3 size: 15 residues. Germline V gene sequence: CDR1 SSHAT, CDR2 FNYEAQ (reference sequence). The CDR3 loop reads CASSSGVAGAPEQFF. The CDR3 nucleotides read TGTGCTAGCAGCTCAGGGGTAGCGGGAGCACCCGAGCAGTTCTTC.

The chain uses TRBV2 and TRBJ1-1, with a tentative D call TRBD1 (6 bases). The CDR3 consists of 13 residues. Trimming cost V 7 bases and J 9 bases, with 18 bases left between them. Germline V gives CDR1 SNHLY, CDR2 FYNNEI. CDR3 bases: TGTGCCAGCATGCTGGGGCAGGGGTGGAAAGCTTTCTTT. Translated: CASMLGQGWKAFF.

In this sample, this clonotype turned up many times. CDR3: CASSFPGTSVGTDTQYF. In nucleotides, the CDR3 is TGTGCCAGCAGCTTCCCGGGGACTAGCGTTGGTACAGATACGCAGTATTTT. This sequence joins TRBV7-6 and TRBJ2-3; TRBD2 aligns across 10 bases. This CDR3 contains 17 residues. V gave up 3 bases and J gave up 3 bases; unmatched junction bases: 9. Looked up from germline, CDR1 is SGHVS and CDR2 is FNYEAQ.

The rearrangement links TRBV9 to TRBJ2-5; D gene unclear. The end of the DNA aligns better with TRBJ2-1, so the J call may be wrong. Germline-derived CDR1 and CDR2 are SGDLS and YYNGEE. This CDR3 has 14 amino acids. CDR3 sequence: CASSVAQGSGEQFF. CDR3 in DNA: TGTGCCAGCAGCGTAGCCCAAGGGTCCGGTGAGCAGTTCTTC.

This clonotype was detected only a few times. This chain connects TRBV6-6 to TRBJ1-4; TRBD1 matches at 7 bases. V dropped 2 bases and J dropped 3; count of bases not matched to a gene: 0. There are 14 residues in the CDR3. Per germline, CDR1 MNHNY and CDR2 SVGAGI (reference sequence). The CDR3 loop reads CASSYGQANEKLFF. In DNA, the CDR3 is TGTGCCAGCAGTTACGGACAGGCTAATGAAAAACTGTTTTTT.

The chain couples TRBV20-1 to TRBJ2-1; 9 nucleotides align to TRBD2. Judging by the DNA end, TRBJ2-5 fits better; the J call may be wrong. This CDR3 comprises 14 residues. The germline CDR1 and CDR2 sequences are DFQATT and SNEGSKA (reference sequence). CDR3 region: CSARVSGSRETQYF. CDR3 nucleotides: TGCAGTGCTAGAGTTAGCGGGAGTCGGGAGACCCAGTACTTC.

This clonotype was seen only a few times. The genes are TRBV2 and TRBJ2-5; TRBD2 is a possible D gene (5 bases). Gene TRBJ2-1 matches the end of the DNA better, so the J call may be wrong. Germline V gene sequence: CDR1 SNHLY, CDR2 FYNNEI. CDR3 length: 13 residues. CDR3 residues: CASSLDYHNEQFF. The CDR3 bases are TGTGCCAGCAGCTTAGACTACCACAATGAGCAGTTCTTC.

The table lists this clonotype with a few counts. J is TRBJ2-1 and V is TRBV7-6, with 10 bases identical to TRBD2. J was trimmed by 4 bases and V by 2 bases; bases with no gene match: 8. The CDR3 extends over 17 amino acids. CDR1 and CDR2 from the germline V gene are SGHVS and FNYEAQ. The CDR3 bases are TGTGCCAGCAGCTTAATGGCTAGCGGGGGACTTTACAATGAGCAGTTCTTC. Protein product: CASSLMASGGLYNEQFF. Full variable domain (remainder filled in from reference TRBV7-6 and TRBJ2-1): GAGVSQSPRYKVTKRGQDVALRCDPISGHVSLYWYRQALGQGPEFLTYFNYEAQQDKSGLPNDRFSAERPEGSISTLTIQRTEQRDSAMYRCASSLMASGGLYNEQFFGPGTRLTVL.

This chain uses TRBV2 with TRBJ2-5, with D unclear. The CDR3 has 12 amino acids. Germline V gives CDR1 SNHLY, CDR2 FYNNEI. Trimming left V 6 bases short and J 5 bases short, with 10 bases between. The DNA for the CDR3 is TGTGCCAGCAGACCTTCTTGGGAGACCCAGTACTTC. Its translation: CASRPSWETQYF.

CDR3 DNA sequence: TGTGCCAGCAGCTTAGATCCCCAGATCTCTGGGGCCAACGTCCTGACTTTC. Protein product: CASSLDPQISGANVLTF. The chain couples TRBV7-2 to TRBJ2-6; D uncertain. V gave up 1 base and J gave up 0 bases, with 10 bases separating them. Germline V lookup: CDR1 SGHTA, CDR2 FQGNSA. CDR3 length equals 17 residues. The whole variable domain, remainder taken from reference TRBV7-2 and TRBJ2-6, is GAGVSQSPSNKVTEKGKDVELRCDPISGHTALYWYRQSLGQGLEFLIYFQGNSAPDKSGLPSDRFSAERTGGSVSTLTIQRTQQEDSAVYLCASSLDPQISGANVLTFGAGSRLTVL.